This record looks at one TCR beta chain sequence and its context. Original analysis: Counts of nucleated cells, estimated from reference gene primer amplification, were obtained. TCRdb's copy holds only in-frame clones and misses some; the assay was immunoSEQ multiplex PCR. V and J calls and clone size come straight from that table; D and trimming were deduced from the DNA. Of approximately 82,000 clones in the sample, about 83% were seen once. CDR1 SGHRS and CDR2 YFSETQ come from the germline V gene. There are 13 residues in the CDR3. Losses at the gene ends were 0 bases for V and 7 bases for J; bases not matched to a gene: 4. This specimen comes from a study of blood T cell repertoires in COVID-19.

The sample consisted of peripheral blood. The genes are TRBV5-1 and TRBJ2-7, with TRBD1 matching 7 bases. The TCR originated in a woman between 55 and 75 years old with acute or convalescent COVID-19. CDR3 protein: CASSLDPQGEQYF. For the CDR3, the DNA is TGCGCCAGCAGCTTGGACCCACAGGGGGAGCAGTACTTC.